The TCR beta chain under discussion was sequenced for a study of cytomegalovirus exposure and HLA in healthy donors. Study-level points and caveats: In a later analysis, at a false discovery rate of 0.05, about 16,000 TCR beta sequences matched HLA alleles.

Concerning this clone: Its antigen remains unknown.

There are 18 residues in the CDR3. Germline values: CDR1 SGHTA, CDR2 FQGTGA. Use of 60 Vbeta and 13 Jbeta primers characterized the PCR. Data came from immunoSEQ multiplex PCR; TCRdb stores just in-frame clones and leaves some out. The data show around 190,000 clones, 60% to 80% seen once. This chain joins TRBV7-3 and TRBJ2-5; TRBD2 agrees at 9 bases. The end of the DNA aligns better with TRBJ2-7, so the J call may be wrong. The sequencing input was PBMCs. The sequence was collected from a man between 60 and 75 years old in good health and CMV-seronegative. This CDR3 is CASSPQASGTGGPHEQYF. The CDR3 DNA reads TGTGCCAGCAGCCCCCAAGCTAGCGGGACTGGTGGCCCCCACGAGCAGTACTTC.